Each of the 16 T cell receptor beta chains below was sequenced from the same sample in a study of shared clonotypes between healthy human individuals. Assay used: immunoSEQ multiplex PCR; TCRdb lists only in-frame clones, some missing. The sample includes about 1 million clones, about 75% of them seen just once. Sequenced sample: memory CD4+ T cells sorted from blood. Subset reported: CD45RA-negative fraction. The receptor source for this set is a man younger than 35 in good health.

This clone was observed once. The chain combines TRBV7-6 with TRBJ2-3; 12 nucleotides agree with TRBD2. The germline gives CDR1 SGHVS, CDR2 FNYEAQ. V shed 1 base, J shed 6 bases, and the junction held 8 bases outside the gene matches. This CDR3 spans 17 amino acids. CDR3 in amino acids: CASSLGLTSGSVDTQYF. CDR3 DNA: TGTGCCAGCAGCTTAGGCTTGACTAGCGGGAGTGTGGATACGCAGTATTTT.

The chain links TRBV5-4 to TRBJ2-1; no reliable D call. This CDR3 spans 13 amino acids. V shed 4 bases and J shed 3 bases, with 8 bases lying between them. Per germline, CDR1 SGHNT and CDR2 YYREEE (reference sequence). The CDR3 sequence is CASSPSSYNEQFF. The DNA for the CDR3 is TGTGCCAGCAGCCCATCAAGCTACAATGAGCAGTTCTTC.

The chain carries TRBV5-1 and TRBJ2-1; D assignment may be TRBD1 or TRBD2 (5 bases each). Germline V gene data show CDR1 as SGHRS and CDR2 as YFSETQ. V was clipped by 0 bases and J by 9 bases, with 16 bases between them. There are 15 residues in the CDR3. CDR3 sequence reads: CASSLEGPPTGEQFF. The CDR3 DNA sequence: TGCGCCAGCAGCTTGGAGGGACCCCCGACGGGTGAGCAGTTCTTC.

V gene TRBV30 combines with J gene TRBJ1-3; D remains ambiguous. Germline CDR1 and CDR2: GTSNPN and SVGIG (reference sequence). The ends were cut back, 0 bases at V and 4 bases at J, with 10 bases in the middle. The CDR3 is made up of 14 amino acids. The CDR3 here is CAWSVEGLGNTIYF. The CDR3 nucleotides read TGTGCCTGGAGTGTAGAGGGTCTGGGAAACACCATATATTTT.

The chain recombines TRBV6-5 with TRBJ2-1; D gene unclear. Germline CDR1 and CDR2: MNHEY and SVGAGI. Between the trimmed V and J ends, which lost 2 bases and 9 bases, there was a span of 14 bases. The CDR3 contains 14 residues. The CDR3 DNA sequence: TGTGCCAGCAGTTACCCCAACTCCGCCGGTGAGCAGTTCTTC. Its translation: CASSYPNSAGEQFF.

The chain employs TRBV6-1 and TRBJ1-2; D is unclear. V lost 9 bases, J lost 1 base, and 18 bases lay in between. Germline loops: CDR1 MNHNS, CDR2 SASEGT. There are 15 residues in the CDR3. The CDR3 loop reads CASTLPGSFNYGYTF. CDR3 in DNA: TGTGCCAGTACCCTCCCGGGCTCCTTTAACTATGGCTACACCTTC.

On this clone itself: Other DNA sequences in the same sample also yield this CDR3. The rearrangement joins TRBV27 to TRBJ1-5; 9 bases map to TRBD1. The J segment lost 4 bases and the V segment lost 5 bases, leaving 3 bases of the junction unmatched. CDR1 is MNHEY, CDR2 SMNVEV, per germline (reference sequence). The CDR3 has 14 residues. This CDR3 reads CASSPGQGNQPQHF. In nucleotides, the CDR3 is TGTGCCAGCAGTCCGGGACAGGGAAATCAGCCCCAGCATTTT.

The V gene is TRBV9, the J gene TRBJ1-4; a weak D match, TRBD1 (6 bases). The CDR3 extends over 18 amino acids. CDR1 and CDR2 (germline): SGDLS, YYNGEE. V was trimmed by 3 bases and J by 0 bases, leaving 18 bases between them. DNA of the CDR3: TGTGCCAGCAGCGCCCGGGACGGACAGTTAGCAACTAATGAAAAACTGTTTTTT. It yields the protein CASSARDGQLATNEKLFF.

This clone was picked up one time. As DNA, the CDR3 is TGCGCCAGCAGCCGAGCAGGGGTAGGCGAGCAGTACTTC. Amino acid sequence: CASSRAGVGEQYF. The chain combines TRBV4-3 with TRBJ2-7; possible D gene TRBD1, 6 bases. The CDR3 runs 13 residues. Germline lookup yields CDR1 LGHNA and CDR2 YSLEER. V lost 4 bases to trimming and J lost 6 bases, with 13 bases between them.

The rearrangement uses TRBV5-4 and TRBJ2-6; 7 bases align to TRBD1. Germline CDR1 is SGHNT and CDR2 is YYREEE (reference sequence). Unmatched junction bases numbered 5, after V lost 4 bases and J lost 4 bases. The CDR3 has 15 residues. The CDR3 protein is CASSPRQGGANVLTF. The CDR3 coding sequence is TGTGCCAGCAGCCCACGACAGGGAGGGGCCAACGTCCTGACTTTC. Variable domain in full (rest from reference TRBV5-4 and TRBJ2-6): ETGVTQSPTHLIKTRGQQVTLRCSSQSGHNTVSWYQQALGQGPQFIFQYYREEENGRGNFPPRFSGLQFPNYSSELNVNALELDDSALYLCASSPRQGGANVLTFGAGSRLTVL.

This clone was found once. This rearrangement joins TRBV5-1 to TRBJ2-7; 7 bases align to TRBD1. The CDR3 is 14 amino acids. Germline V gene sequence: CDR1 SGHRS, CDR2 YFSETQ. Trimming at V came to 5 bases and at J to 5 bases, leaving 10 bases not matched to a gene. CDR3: CASRTGQPADEQYF. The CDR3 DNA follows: TGCGCCAGCAGAACGGGACAGCCAGCTGACGAGCAGTACTTC.

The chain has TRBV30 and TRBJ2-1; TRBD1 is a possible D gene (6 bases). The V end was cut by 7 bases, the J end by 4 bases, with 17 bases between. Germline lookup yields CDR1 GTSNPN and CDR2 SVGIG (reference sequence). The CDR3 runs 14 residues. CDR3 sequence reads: CASKLAGQYNEQFF. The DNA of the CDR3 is TGTGCCTCGAAACTCGCCGGACAGTACAATGAGCAGTTCTTC.

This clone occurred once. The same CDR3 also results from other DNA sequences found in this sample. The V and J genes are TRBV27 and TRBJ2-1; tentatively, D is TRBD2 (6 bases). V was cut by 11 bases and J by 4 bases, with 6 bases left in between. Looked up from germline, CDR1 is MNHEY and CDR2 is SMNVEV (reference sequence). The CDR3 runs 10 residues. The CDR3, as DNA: TGTGCCGCGGGGTACAATGAGCAGTTCTTC. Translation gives CAAGYNEQFF.

CDR3 loop: CASSLALVTRTEAFF. CDR3 DNA: TGTGCCAGCAGCTTGGCCCTGGTCACAAGGACTGAAGCTTTCTTT. This sequence joins TRBV5-5 and TRBJ1-1; D is unclear. The CDR3 has 15 amino acids. The ends were cut back, 0 bases at V and 5 bases at J, with 14 bases in the middle. Germline V gene lookup returns CDR1 SGHKS and CDR2 YYEKEE (reference sequence).

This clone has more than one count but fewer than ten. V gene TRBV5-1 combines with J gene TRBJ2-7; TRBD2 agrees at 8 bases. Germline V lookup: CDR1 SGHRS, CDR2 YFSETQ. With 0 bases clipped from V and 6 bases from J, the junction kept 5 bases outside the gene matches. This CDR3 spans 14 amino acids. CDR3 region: CASSLAPTSGEQYF. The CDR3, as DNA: TGCGCCAGCAGCTTGGCCCCTACTAGCGGCGAGCAGTACTTC. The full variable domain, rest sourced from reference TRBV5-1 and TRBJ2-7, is KAGVTQTPRYLIKTRGQQVTLSCSPISGHRSVSWYQQTPGQGLQFLFEYFSETQRNKGNFPGRFSGRQFSNSRSEMNVSTLELGDSALYLCASSLAPTSGEQYFGPGTRLTVT.

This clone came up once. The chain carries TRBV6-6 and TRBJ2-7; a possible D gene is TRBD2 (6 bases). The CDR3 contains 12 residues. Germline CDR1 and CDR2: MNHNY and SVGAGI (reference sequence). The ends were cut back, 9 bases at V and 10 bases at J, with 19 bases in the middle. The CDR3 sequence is CARTRGGLTQYF. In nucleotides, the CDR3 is TGTGCCAGGACCAGAGGAGGACTAACACAGTACTTC.